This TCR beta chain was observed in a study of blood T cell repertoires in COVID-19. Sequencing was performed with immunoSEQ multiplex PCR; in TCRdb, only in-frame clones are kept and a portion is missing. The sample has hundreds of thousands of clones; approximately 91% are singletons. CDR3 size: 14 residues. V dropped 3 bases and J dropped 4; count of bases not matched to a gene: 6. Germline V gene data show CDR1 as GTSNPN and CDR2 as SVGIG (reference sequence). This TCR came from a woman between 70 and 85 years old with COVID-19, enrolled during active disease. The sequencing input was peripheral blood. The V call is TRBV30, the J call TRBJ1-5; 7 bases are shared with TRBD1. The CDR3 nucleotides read TGTGCCTGGAGCACAGGGGTAGGGAATCAGCCCCAGCATTTT. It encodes CAWSTGVGNQPQHF.